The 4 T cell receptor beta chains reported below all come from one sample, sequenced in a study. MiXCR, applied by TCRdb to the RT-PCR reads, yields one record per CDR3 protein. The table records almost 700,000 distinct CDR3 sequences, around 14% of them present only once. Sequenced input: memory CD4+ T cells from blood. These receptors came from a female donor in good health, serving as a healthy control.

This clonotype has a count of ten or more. The CDR3 DNA is TGTGCCAGCAGCCCTCTGACGACAGGTGGCCTGGGGGGCTACACCTTC. As protein: CASSPLTTGGLGGYTF. This chain connects TRBV7-8 to TRBJ1-2, with D possibly matching TRBD1 (6 bases). Trimming removed 5 bases at V and 8 bases at J, with 24 bases between. Germline CDR1 SGHVS, CDR2 FQNEAQ. The length of the CDR3 is 16 residues. Together with reference TRBV7-8 and TRBJ1-2, the CDR3 gives the full variable domain: GAGVSQSPRYKVAKRGQDVALRCDPISGHVSLFWYQQALGQGPEFLTYFQNEAQLDKSGLPSDRFFAERPEGSVSTLKIQRTQQEDSAVYLCASSPLTTGGLGGYTFGSGTRLTVV.

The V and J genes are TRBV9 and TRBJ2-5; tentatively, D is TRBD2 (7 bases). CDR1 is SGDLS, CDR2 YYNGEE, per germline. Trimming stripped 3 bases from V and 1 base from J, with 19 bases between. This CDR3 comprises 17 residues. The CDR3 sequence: CASSEAPVGGGQETQYF. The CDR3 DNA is TGTGCCAGCAGCGAGGCCCCCGTAGGGGGGGGCCAAGAGACCCAGTACTTC.

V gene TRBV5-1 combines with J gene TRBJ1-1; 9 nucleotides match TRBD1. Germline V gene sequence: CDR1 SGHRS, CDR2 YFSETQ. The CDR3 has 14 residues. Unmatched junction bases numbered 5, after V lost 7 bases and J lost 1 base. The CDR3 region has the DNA TGCGCCAGCTACCGGGACAGGGCGAACACTGAAGCTTTCTTT. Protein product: CASYRDRANTEAFF.

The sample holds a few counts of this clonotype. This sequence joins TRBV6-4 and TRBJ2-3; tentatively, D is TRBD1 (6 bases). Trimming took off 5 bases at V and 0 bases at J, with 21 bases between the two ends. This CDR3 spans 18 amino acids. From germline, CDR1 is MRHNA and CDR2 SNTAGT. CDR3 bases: TGTGCCAGCAGTCGATCTTTCACCGGGACAACTAGCACAGATACGCAGTATTTT. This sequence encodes CASSRSFTGTTSTDTQYF.